This T cell receptor beta chain stems from a study of persistence of HIV-infected CD4 T cells. Overlapping HIV-1 Gag 15-mer peptides at approximately 0.91 ug per peptide per mL were used. Memory cells lacking CD40L and CD69 with high CD45RO were sorted. Note on this clone: Its antigen is still unknown.

The libraries were made with immunoSEQ version 4 in survey mode. Clones were read by immunoSEQ multiplex PCR, and TCRdb kept only the in-frame ones, dropping some. The data show some 39,000 clones, 82% seen once. The CDR3 contains 14 residues. V was pared by 3 bases and J by 1 base, with 9 bases between. CDR1 is LNHDA and CDR2 is SQIVND in the germline V gene (reference sequence). Specimen: cultured CD4+ T cells from PBMCs, collected from a patient who received antiretroviral therapy. The TCR sequence derives from an adult with HIV. The donor label of this sample is uncertain. The rearrangement links TRBV19 to TRBJ1-1; weak D call: TRBD1 (5 bases). CDR3 sequence reads: CASSIDSWNTEAFF. CDR3 in DNA: TGTGCCAGTAGTATTGACAGCTGGAACACTGAAGCTTTCTTT.